This TCR beta chain was recovered during a study of vaccination and CD4 T cells after COVID-19. Study information: A positive SARS-CoV-2 nasal swab PCR result was recorded for each convalescent patient; about 9 were mild and one severe. The cells were exposed to overlapping spike peptides originating from SARS-CoV-2, HCoV-NL63, HCoV-OC43 and HCoV-229E for stimulation.

Treatment here: 10-day PBMC culture with coronavirus spike peptide pools or control peptides (ViraFEST assay). PBMCs were cultured at some 2 million per well with roughly 10 IU/ml IL-2 and 10 ug/ml peptide pools. The germline gives CDR1 SEHNR, CDR2 FQNEAQ (reference sequence). The CDR3 is made up of 16 amino acids. V lost 5 bases and J lost 10; bases outside the gene matches: 15. This clonotype was recorded only once. No antigen is known for it. Findings and limits, study-wide: Among convalescent patients, a median roughly 88% of reactive clones emerged only after vaccination.

The Oncomine TCR Beta short-read assay was applied to DNA of cultured CD4+ T cells. TCRdb reanalysed the PCR reads using MiXCR and keeps one entry per CDR3 protein. The sample holds about 10,000 distinct CDR3 sequences, 70% to 75% seen once. Sample: CD4+ T cells from blood, cultured in vitro. The V gene is TRBV7-9, the J gene TRBJ2-1; 9 positions agree with TRBD2. This TCR derives from a human donor who had recovered from COVID-19. CDR3 in amino acids: CASSPPRAGGLVEQFF. The CDR3 nucleotides read TGTGCCAGCAGCCCTCCCCGGGCGGGAGGGTTAGTAGAGCAGTTCTTC.